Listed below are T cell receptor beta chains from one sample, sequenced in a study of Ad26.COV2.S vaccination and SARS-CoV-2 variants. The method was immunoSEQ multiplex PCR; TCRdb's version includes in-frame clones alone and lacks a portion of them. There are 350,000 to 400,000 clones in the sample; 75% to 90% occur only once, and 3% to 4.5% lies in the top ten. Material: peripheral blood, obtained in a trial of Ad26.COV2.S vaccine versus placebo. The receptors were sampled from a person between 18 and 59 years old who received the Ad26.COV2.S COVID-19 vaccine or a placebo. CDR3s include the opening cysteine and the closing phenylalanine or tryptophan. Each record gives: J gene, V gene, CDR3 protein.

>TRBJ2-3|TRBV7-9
CASSLAERLSTDTQYF
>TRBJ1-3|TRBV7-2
CASSFRTESSGNTIYF
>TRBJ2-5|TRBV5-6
CASSLGADETQYF
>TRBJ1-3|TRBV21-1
CASSTRGDGNTIYF
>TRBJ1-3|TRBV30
CAWSGSSGNTIYF
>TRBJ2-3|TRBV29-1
CSVDPSGGAADTQYF
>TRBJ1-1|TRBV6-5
CASSRDRVQGTEAFF
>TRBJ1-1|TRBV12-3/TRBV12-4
CASAEDTEAFF
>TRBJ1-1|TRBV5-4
CASSPGGAFEAFF
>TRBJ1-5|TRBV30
CAWSGWGFSNQPQHF
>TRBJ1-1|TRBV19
CASTLGDRTNTEAFF
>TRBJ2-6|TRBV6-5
CASGTGANVLTF
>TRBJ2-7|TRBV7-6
CASSLRTGGSYEQYF
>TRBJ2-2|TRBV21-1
CASSKGGQGELFF
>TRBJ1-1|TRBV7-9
CASSLDYRRGNTEAFF
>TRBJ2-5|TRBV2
CASSEGLWSGEKRETQYF
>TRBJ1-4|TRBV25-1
CASSAWDRYGGKLFF
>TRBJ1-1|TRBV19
CASSTVGFREAFF
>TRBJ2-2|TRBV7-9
CASGGGTNTGELFF
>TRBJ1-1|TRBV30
CAWSGGGTEAFF
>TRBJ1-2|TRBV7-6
CASSAGLFNYGYTF
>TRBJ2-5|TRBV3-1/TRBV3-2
CASSQDYGPNPWQETQYF
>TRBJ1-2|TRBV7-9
CASSLGAGYGYTF
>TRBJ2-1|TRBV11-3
CASSLSTGSTQFF
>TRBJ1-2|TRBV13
CASSLPFRGNYGYTF
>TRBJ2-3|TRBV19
CASSTGDRMILPTQYF
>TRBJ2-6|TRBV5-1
CASSLEALGPGANVLTF
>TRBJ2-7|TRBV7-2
CASSASGYEQYF
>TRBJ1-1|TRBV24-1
CATSDFGGDRNTEAFF
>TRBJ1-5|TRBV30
CAWSVRRTGDSNQPQHF
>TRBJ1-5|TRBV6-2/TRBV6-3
CASSRRSGTGESQPQHF
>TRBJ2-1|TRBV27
CASSLLDRGRNEQFF
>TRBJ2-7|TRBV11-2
CASSLDRGHAGYEQYF
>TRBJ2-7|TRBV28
CASNRAYPRDSFSYEQYF
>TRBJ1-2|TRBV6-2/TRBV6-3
CASSYRTQALYGYTF
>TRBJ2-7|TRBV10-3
CAISVLGGEQYF
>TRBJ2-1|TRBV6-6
CASSYLRTGEDEQFF
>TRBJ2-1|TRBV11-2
CASRRIRGQNEQFF
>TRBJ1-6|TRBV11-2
CASSSTGTSGSPLHF
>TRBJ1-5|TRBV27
CASSITGSNQPQHF
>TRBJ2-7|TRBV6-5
CASSYAGTGGREQYF
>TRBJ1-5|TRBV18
CASSPTMGDSNQPQHF
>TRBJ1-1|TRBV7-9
CAARNGTGVEAFF
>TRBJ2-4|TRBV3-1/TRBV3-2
CASSQSGQGVAKNIQYF
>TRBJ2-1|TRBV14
CASSWTGSSYNEQFF
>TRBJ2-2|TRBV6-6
CASSYSAGGSTGELFF
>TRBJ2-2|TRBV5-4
CASSFRDRGTGELFF
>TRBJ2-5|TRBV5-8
CASSFFAQRGGLETQYF
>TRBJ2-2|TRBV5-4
CAVRQGAGGELFF
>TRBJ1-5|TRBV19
CASTITPQPQHF
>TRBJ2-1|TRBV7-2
CASSSTRRAYNEQFF
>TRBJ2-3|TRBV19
CASFRDRQYF
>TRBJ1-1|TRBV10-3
CAVRSMNTEAFF